The 3 T cell receptor beta chains presented below share a single source sample, sequenced in a study of identical twins. One entry per CDR3 protein, called by TCRdb with MiXCR from the 5' RACE reads. Of around 690,000 distinct CDR3 sequences in the sample, 20% to 25% are singletons; the top ten hold around 4.5%. The sample also formed part of further work on T cells expressing NK-cell markers.

The sequenced sample was PBMCs. The receptors derive from a woman aged 18-29 years in good health.

A few counts support this clonotype. The chain uses TRBV7-3 and TRBJ1-2, with D perhaps matching TRBD1 (5 bases). The CDR3 has 13 residues. The V gene lost 6 bases and the J gene lost 8 bases, with 16 bases spanning the gap. Germline V lookup: CDR1 SGHTA, CDR2 FQGTGA. The CDR3 protein is CASSPTGTMGYTF. CDR3 bases: TGTGCCAGCAGTCCGACCGGGACCATGGGCTACACCTTC. The full variable domain, completed using reference TRBV7-3 and TRBJ1-2, is GAGVSQTPSNKVTEKGKYVELRCDPISGHTALYWYRQSLGQGPEFLIYFQGTGAADDSGLPNDRFFAVRPEGSVSTLKIQRTERGDSAVYLCASSPTGTMGYTFGSGTRLTVV.

In its sample, this clonotype was seen a few times. The rearrangement uses TRBV6-1 and TRBJ1-6, with a tentative D call TRBD1 (6 bases). There are 15 residues in the CDR3. Germline V CDR1 and CDR2: MNHNS, SASEGT. Trimming shortened V by 10 bases and J by 7 bases, and 20 bases separated the two germline ends. CDR3 sequence reads: CATQTGLGGNSPLHF. The DNA for the CDR3 is TGTGCCACCCAGACTGGACTGGGGGGCAATTCACCCCTCCACTTT.

V is TRBV6-1 and J is TRBJ2-1; D might be TRBD2 (6 bases). There are 16 residues in the CDR3. Per the germline V gene, CDR1 is MNHNS and CDR2 is SASEGT. V lost 6 bases and J lost 0, with 15 bases in between. The CDR3 protein is CASSLTSSHSYNEQFF. The CDR3 DNA sequence: TGTGCCAGCAGCCTCACTAGCTCTCACTCCTACAATGAGCAGTTCTTC.